Listed below are T cell receptor beta chains from one sample, sequenced in a study of OX40 agonist ivuxolimab in advanced cancers. Profiling relied on immunoSEQ multiplex PCR, and the TCRdb table lists in-frame clones only, not all of them. In the table there are under 50,000 clones, about nine tenths of which are singletons. The sample consisted of CD4+ or CD8+ T cells sorted from blood, taken in a trial of the OX40 agonist ivuxolimab. These receptors originate from an adult with an advanced solid tumor such as melanoma, head and neck, liver or kidney cancer. Each CDR3 is given with its conserved first and last residue. Part of the rows lack a size; the others show once, few, many or a class for expanded clones.

CASSVGRNSYEQYF . TRBV9 14
CASSQDRRAVGNTIYF . TRBV4-2 16
CASSFRTSGSNEQFF . TRBV11-2 15
CATSSYRDYGYTF . TRBV15 13
CASSLAGVTEAFF . TRBV11-2 13
CASSLGGYESGELFF once TRBV5-1 15
CASSLLGTENTEAFF . TRBV28 15
CASSSRQGANTEAFF . TRBV7-3 15
CASSSEDQPQHF . TRBV7-8 12
CASRGQPNTEAFF . TRBV2 13
CSATQAGEQFF once TRBV29-1 11
CASSRQREGYEQYF . TRBV6-5 14
CSVEGTGVGSGAFF . TRBV29-1 14
CASSLAVDMADTQYF . TRBV5-1 15
CASSRPGQGGTEAFF . TRBV5-1 15
CASSQVSEMGLYYNEQFF . TRBV14 18
CASSFGGWGANVLTF . TRBV28 15
CASSPLSHGQGAFNEQFF . TRBV5-1 18
CASSETSFTDTQYF . TRBV2 14
CASNQGALEKLFF . TRBV28 13
CASRPAGSNQPQHF . TRBV6-6 14
CASNLDPYGLYNEQFF . TRBV7-2 16
CATSPSGVSTDTQYF . TRBV15 15
CASSLDQGVYEQYF . TRBV5-1 14
CASSPLAGGAYEQYF . TRBV18 15
CASSYSRDTNTGYTF . TRBV6-6 15
CASRSFTAIAFF once TRBV27 12
CASSLYKDGEAFF . TRBV14 13
CASSPGTANTGELFF . TRBV5-1 15
CASSEMVGDQPQHF . TRBV6-1 14
CARSPRTGGCGNTIYF . TRBV5-3 16
CASLPGQSYGYTF few TRBV28 13
CASTTGTDLYNEQFF . TRBV27 15
CASSPWTVVSNQPQHF once TRBV7-2 16
CASSVERGAGATDTQYF . TRBV9 17
CASSNGLAGILGNEQFF . TRBV4-2 17
CASSQVAGYNEQFF once TRBV4-2 14
CASSIKGNYGYTF . TRBV19 13
CASSEVRGQANYGYTF . TRBV6-1 16
CASSPSGTRETQYF few TRBV7-3 14
CASSPDRLNEKLFF . TRBV18 14
CASSTSFGGYTF few TRBV19 12
CASSPRQGADEQYF . TRBV18 14
CASSSVTGAQNTGELFF few TRBV5-1 17
CASSYTTGGDQPQHF . TRBV6-5 15
CASSLQGVLTEAFF . TRBV5-1 14
CASSIKSGGLSYGYTF . TRBV7-9 16
CASSLSWDSYEQYF . TRBV7-6 14
CASSTPRTGRNEQFF . TRBV19 15
CASTPGTGGYTEAFF . TRBV28 15
CSGGDSGNTIYF . TRBV29-1 12
CASSLAAGSANYGYTF medium-sized TRBV5-1 16
CASTSSLWGTGELFF once TRBV2 15
CASSATGDNQPQHF . TRBV5-1 14
CAWSVKRTGGNQPQHF . TRBV30 16
CASSDSGRVETQYF few TRBV21-1 14
CAWRRGVNTEAFF few TRBV30 13
CASSLGLAGSEQYF . TRBV11-3 14
CASSPIEVGEKLFF . TRBV7-9 14